This TCR beta chain was recovered during a study of blood T cells in healthy people across ages. Across the whole study: Roughly one uniquely barcoded beta molecule per two T cells was captured. Study-wide findings and caveats: Strong correlation was found linking TCR beta diversity to naive T cell percentage.

On this clonotype: Its cognate antigen is unknown.

In germline, CDR1 is SGHTA, CDR2 FQGNSA. The CDR3 covers 15 residues. Losses at the gene ends were 1 base for V and 8 bases for J; bases not matched to a gene: 7. The authors ran a second PCR of about 7 to 11 cycles using a sample-barcoded 5' primer and a J-beta primer mix. With 12 random nucleotides, a template-switch adaptor tagged each individual cDNA molecule. TCRdb independently ran MiXCR on the 5' RACE reads; one entry per CDR3 protein. Of about 1.1 million distinct CDR3 sequences in the sample, 35% to 45% are singletons; the top ten hold about an eighth. J is TRBJ2-1 and V is TRBV7-2, with 8 positions matching TRBD2. Sequenced: blood. This receptor was obtained from a man younger than 30 in good health. CDR3 sequence (DNA): TGTGCCAGCAGCTTAGAACTAGCGGTAAAAGATGAGCAGTTCTTC. Protein: CASSLELAVKDEQFF.